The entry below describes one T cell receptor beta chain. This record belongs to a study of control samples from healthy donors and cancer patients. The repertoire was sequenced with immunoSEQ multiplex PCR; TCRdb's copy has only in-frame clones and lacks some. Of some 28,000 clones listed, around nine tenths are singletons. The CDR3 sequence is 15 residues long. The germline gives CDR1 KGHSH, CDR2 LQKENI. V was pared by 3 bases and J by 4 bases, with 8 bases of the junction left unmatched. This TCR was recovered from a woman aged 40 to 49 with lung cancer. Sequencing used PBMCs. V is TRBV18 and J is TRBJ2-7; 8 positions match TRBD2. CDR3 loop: CASSPPGGRWYEQYF. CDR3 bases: TGTGCCAGCTCACCCCCGGGGGGGAGGTGGTACGAGCAGTACTTC.